The 21 T cell receptor beta chains presented below share a single source sample, sequenced in a study of glioma-infiltrating T cells after dendritic cell vaccination. Assay: immunoSEQ multiplex PCR; the TCRdb copy retains only in-frame clones and omits some. In the table there are 80,000 to 100,000 clones, approximately 81% of which are singletons. The source was blood, collected before dendritic cell vaccination. All receptors derive from a human donor with glioblastoma.

The chain is built from TRBV28 and TRBJ2-3; 7 bases agree with TRBD1. This CDR3 region has 16 residues. In germline, CDR1 is MDHEN, CDR2 SYDVKM. The J segment lost 5 bases and the V segment lost 6 bases, leaving 14 bases of the junction unmatched. The CDR3 coding sequence is TGTGCCAGCAGCCGACCAACAGGGGTTACGATAGATACGCAGTATTTT. Protein product: CASSRPTGVTIDTQYF. Full variable domain (missing parts from reference TRBV28 and TRBJ2-3): DVKVTQSSRYLVKRTGEKVFLECVQDMDHENMFWYRQDPGLGLRLIYFSYDVKMKEKGDIPEGYSVSREKKERFSLILESASTNQTSMYLCASSRPTGVTIDTQYFGPGTRLTVL.

V and J are TRBV18 and TRBJ1-2; D perhaps matches TRBD1 (5 bases). The length of the CDR3 is 16 residues. Germline CDR1 KGHSH, CDR2 LQKENI. Trimming removed 3 bases at V and 10 bases at J, with 24 bases between. This CDR3 reads CASSPTGWEARLVYTF. In DNA, the CDR3 is TGTGCCAGCTCACCCACAGGATGGGAGGCCCGATTGGTCTACACCTTC.

The chain uses TRBV27 and TRBJ2-3; 9 bases agree with TRBD1. Germline V gene sequence: CDR1 MNHEY, CDR2 SMNVEV (reference sequence). This CDR3 has 14 amino acids. Losses at the gene ends were 3 bases for V and 6 bases for J; bases not matched to a gene: 4. The CDR3 sequence: CASSFDRGSDTQYF. CDR3 DNA sequence: TGTGCCAGCAGTTTTGACAGGGGGTCGGATACGCAGTATTTT.

The chain is built from TRBV4-2 and TRBJ1-5; 11 nucleotides agree with TRBD1. The junction had 22 bases not matched to a gene; V was cut back by 4 bases and J by 5 bases. Germline lookup yields CDR1 LGHNA and CDR2 YNFKEQ. There are 21 residues in the CDR3. CDR3 coding DNA: TGTGCCAGCAGCCCCCTGTTTAAAAGCCCCTGGACAGGGGGCGAGGATCAGCCCCAGCATTTT. Its protein is CASSPLFKSPWTGGEDQPQHF.

The chain combines TRBV4-2 with TRBJ2-3; 11 bases match TRBD2. CDR3 length: 15 residues. Trimming took 3 bases from V and 1 from J; bases not matched to a gene: 0. The germline gives CDR1 LGHNA, CDR2 YNFKEQ. The CDR3 reads CASSQTSGGTDTQYF. The CDR3 bases are TGTGCCAGCAGCCAGACTAGCGGGGGCACAGATACGCAGTATTTT.

The J gene is TRBJ1-2, the V gene TRBV4-2, with unresolved D. Germline V lookup: CDR1 LGHNA, CDR2 YNFKEQ. Trimming pared 0 bases from V and 8 bases from J, leaving 16 bases between. This CDR3 has 15 residues. The CDR3 DNA reads TGTGCCAGCAGCCAAGATTTACCCGGTCTTAGAGGCTACACCTTC. The encoded protein is CASSQDLPGLRGYTF.

The chain is built from TRBV5-1 and TRBJ2-5; D is ambiguous. Germline V lookup: CDR1 SGHRS, CDR2 YFSETQ. Between the trimmed V and J ends, which lost 4 bases and 5 bases, there was a span of 15 bases. The CDR3 covers 14 residues. CDR3 region: CASSLYGGMETQYF. DNA of the CDR3: TGCGCCAGCAGCCTCTACGGCGGTATGGAGACCCAGTACTTC.

V and J are TRBV27 and TRBJ1-1; weak D call: TRBD1 (6 bases). The germline gives CDR1 MNHEY, CDR2 SMNVEV (reference sequence). This CDR3 has 13 residues. Trimming removed 8 bases from V and 0 bases from J, with 10 bases in between. CDR3 residues: CASYGTLNTEAFF. The DNA for the CDR3 is TGTGCCAGCTATGGGACATTGAACACTGAAGCTTTCTTT.

The chain is built from TRBV18 and TRBJ2-6, with unresolved D. The germline CDR1 and CDR2 sequences are KGHSH and LQKENI. The CDR3 covers 15 residues. V lost 3 bases and J lost 4, with 10 bases in between. CDR3 amino acids: CASSPLGSGANVLTF. CDR3 in DNA: TGTGCCAGCTCACCCCTCGGGTCCGGGGCCAACGTCCTGACTTTC.

This sequence joins TRBV6-5 and TRBJ1-4; possible D gene TRBD1, 6 bases. Germline CDR1 and CDR2: MNHEY and SVGAGI. V was pared by 0 bases and J by 6 bases, with 11 bases between. The CDR3 runs to 15 residues. The CDR3 sequence is CASSYSGTPDEKLFF. The CDR3 DNA reads TGTGCCAGCAGTTACTCGGGGACACCCGATGAAAAACTGTTTTTT.

V and J are TRBV6-6 and TRBJ2-3; 9 bases are a match to TRBD2. Trimming at V came to 6 bases and at J to 6 bases, leaving 13 bases not matched to a gene. CDR3 length equals 16 residues. Germline V gene sequence: CDR1 MNHNY, CDR2 SVGAGI (reference sequence). The CDR3 loop reads CASSHRRGGAPDTQYF. CDR3 sequence (DNA): TGTGCCAGCAGCCACCGCCGCGGGGGGGCTCCGGATACGCAGTATTTT.

This CDR3 reads CASSELSRTGELFF. CDR3 DNA: TGTGCCAGCAGTGAACTCTCTAGAACCGGGGAGCTGTTTTTT. The chain is built from TRBV2 and TRBJ2-2; D is unresolved. Germline CDR1 and CDR2: SNHLY and FYNNEI. The CDR3 length is 14 residues. With 2 bases removed from V and 5 bases from J, the gap between germline ends came to 9 bases.

V usage is TRBV9 and J usage is TRBJ2-7; 9 nucleotides align to TRBD2. Per the germline V gene, CDR1 is SGDLS and CDR2 is YYNGEE. The junction had 5 bases not matched to a gene; V was cut back by 0 bases and J by 4 bases. This CDR3 contains 15 residues. Here the CDR3 DNA reads TGTGCCAGCAGCGTAGAGCCCAGCGGGAGGTACGAGCAGTACTTC. Amino acid sequence: CASSVEPSGRYEQYF.

The V gene is TRBV29-1, the J gene TRBJ1-1, with a tentative D call TRBD1 (6 bases). CDR3 length equals 15 residues. V was pared by 3 bases and J by 1 base, with 15 bases between. Germline-derived CDR1 and CDR2 are SQVTM and ANQGSEA. CDR3 bases: TGCAGCGTTGATGCCGGCAGGGGCAAGAACACTGAAGCTTTCTTT. Its translation: CSVDAGRGKNTEAFF.

This chain uses TRBV7-2 with TRBJ2-1, with a tentative D call TRBD1 (5 bases). The germline V gene encodes CDR1 SGHTA and CDR2 FQGNSA. The CDR3 is made up of 13 amino acids. The V and J ends lost 5 bases and 14 bases respectively, with 19 bases between them. In DNA form, the CDR3 reads TGTGCCAGCAGCCTAACACAGAGCTCAGGGAAGTTCTTC. It codes for CASSLTQSSGKFF.

The gene calls are TRBV10-3 and TRBJ2-1; TRBD2 matches at 8 bases. The CDR3 length is 13 residues. The germline CDR1 and CDR2 sequences are ENHRY and SYGVKD. Trimming removed 11 bases from V and 5 bases from J; junction bases left unmatched: 8. CDR3 DNA sequence: TGTGCCGTAAGAGCGGGGGCGAACAATGAGCAGTTCTTC. This translates into CAVRAGANNEQFF.

This chain links TRBV27 with TRBJ2-7; 7 bases line up with TRBD1. The CDR3 runs 16 residues. V gave up 2 bases and J gave up 6 bases; unmatched junction bases: 13. In germline, CDR1 is MNHEY, CDR2 SMNVEV (reference sequence). CDR3 DNA: TGTGCCAGCAGTTTAATAACCACAGGGGTACGGCGCGAGCAGTACTTC. Translated, it gives CASSLITTGVRREQYF.

V is TRBV29-1 and J is TRBJ1-2; unclear D gene. Germline CDR1 reads SQVTM; CDR2 reads ANQGSEA. This CDR3 contains 12 residues. The CDR3 nucleotides read TGCAGTGCTGAGGCCATTAACTATGGCTACACCTTC. Residues: CSAEAINYGYTF.

This clone has just a few counts. J is TRBJ1-5 and V is TRBV19; perhaps TRBD1 as D (5 bases). The CDR3 contains 15 residues. In germline, CDR1 is LNHDA, CDR2 SQIVND (reference sequence). Trimming cost V 5 bases and J 4 bases, with 15 bases left between them. CDR3 loop: CASSWGGVGNQPQHF. DNA for the CDR3: TGTGCCAGTAGTTGGGGCGGGGTTGGGAATCAGCCCCAGCATTTT.

This chain uses TRBV5-1 with TRBJ1-2, with TRBD1 identical over 7 bases. This CDR3 is 15 amino acids long. Germline V gene data show CDR1 as SGHRS and CDR2 as YFSETQ. The J segment lost 6 bases and the V segment lost 2 bases, leaving 10 bases of the junction unmatched. The CDR3 nucleotides are TGCGCCAGCAGCTTCCAGGACAGGAGATATGATGGCTACACCTTC. It specifies CASSFQDRRYDGYTF.

This chain connects TRBV7-9 to TRBJ2-3; 7 bases are shared with TRBD2. The V gene's germline CDR1 is SEHNR and CDR2 FQNEAQ (reference sequence). There are 16 residues in the CDR3. The V segment lost 4 bases and the J segment 0 bases; nucleotides outside the gene matches: 7. The CDR3 DNA follows: TGTGCCAGCAGCTCTCCGGGGGGTACTAGCACAGATACGCAGTATTTT. This sequence encodes CASSSPGGTSTDTQYF. Full variable domain (missing parts from reference TRBV7-9 and TRBJ2-3): DTGVSQNPRHKITKRGQNVTFRCDPISEHNRLYWYRQTLGQGPEFLTYFQNEAQLEKSRLLSDRFSAERPKGSFSTLEIQRTEQGDSAMYLCASSSPGGTSTDTQYFGPGTRLTVL.